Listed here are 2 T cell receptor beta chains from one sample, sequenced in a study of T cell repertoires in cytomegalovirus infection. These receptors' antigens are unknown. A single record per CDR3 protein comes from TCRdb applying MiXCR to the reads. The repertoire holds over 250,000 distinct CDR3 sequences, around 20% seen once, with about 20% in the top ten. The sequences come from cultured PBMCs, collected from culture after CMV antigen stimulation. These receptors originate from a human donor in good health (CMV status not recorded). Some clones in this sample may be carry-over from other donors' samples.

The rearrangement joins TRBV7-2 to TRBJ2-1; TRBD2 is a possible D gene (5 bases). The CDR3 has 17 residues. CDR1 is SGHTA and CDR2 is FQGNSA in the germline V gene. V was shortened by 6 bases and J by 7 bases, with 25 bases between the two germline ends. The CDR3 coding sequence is TGTGCCAGCAGTCCCACAAGGCTAGCCGGCCGGAGGAATGAGCAGTTCTTC. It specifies CASSPTRLAGRRNEQFF.

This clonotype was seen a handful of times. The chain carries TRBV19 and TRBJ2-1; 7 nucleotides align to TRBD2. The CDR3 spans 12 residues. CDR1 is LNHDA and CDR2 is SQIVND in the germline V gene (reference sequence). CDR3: CASGTIDNEQFF. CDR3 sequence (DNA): TGTGCGTCCGGGACTATAGACAATGAGCAGTTCTTC.